This T cell receptor beta chain comes out of a study of blood T cell repertoires in COVID-19. Study in general: Sites in the United States, Italy and Spain provided acute and convalescent COVID-19 samples.

The V end lost 6 bases, the J end lost 3 bases, and 9 bases lay between the germline ends. The CDR3 runs 13 residues. Germline V CDR1 and CDR2: SNHLY, FYNNEI. In the study's own analysis: Reference gene primer amplification gave estimated nucleated cell counts. Libraries were prepared by immunoSEQ multiplex PCR; TCRdb keeps only in-frame clonotypes and omits some of them. That table is the source of V, J and clone size, and D and trimming were worked out from the DNA. The sample has 250,000 to 400,000 clones, about 90% seen once; the top ten hold roughly 2.9%. This sequence joins TRBV2 and TRBJ1-5; D not certain. The clonotype comes from a woman in her 30s with COVID-19, enrolled during active disease. Sequencing was carried out using peripheral blood. CDR3 nucleotides: TGTGCCAGCAGGGACGGACTCAATCAGCCCCAGCATTTT. Translation gives CASRDGLNQPQHF.